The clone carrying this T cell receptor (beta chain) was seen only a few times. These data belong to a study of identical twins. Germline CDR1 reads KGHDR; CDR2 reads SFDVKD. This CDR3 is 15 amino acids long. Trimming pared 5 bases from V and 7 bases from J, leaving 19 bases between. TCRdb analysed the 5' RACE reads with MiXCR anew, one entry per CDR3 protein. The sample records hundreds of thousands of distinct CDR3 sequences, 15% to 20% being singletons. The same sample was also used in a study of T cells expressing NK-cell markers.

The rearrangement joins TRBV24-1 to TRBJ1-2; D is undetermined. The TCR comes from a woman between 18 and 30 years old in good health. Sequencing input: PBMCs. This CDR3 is CATSVPVSSLSGYTF. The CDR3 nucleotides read TGTGCCACCAGTGTCCCCGTTTCTTCCTTGTCTGGCTACACCTTC.